This TCR beta chain was identified in a study of blood T cell repertoires in COVID-19. Some clones are missing from TCRdb's copy, which holds only in-frame ones; the method was immunoSEQ multiplex PCR. This table holds 95,000 to 150,000 clones, 80% to 90% found once. Germline CDR1 SEHNR, CDR2 FQNEAQ (reference sequence). V lost 5 bases, J lost 5 bases, and 6 bases stayed unmatched. The CDR3 has 16 residues. This TCR was sampled from a woman in her fifties or sixties with acute or convalescent COVID-19. Sequencing was done on a sample of peripheral blood. The chain combines TRBV7-9 with TRBJ2-5; 15 nucleotides match TRBD2. CDR3 sequence: CASSQGLAGGVETQYF. The CDR3 DNA reads TGTGCCAGCAGCCAGGGACTAGCGGGAGGTGTGGAGACCCAGTACTTC.